This T cell receptor beta chain was sequenced in a study of beta chain features in type 1 diabetes (dated by TCRdb to 2017 to 2018). For context, the study as a whole: Mean age, gender distribution, total cell number and subset yield were not different between patients and healthy donors. A total of some 100,000,000 sorted cells were examined across all samples, and a strong correlation was observed between cell number per subset and RNA yield. The study compared the TCRB repertoires of sorted circulating CD4+ T cell subsets in recently diagnosed type 1 diabetes patients with those in matched healthy donors. Regulatory and stem cell-like memory subsets were isolated from only 8 patients and about eight healthy donors, whereas naive and central memory subsets came from all 30 or so donors. General conclusions and limits of the study: The naive, central memory and regulatory TCRB repertoires appeared to resemble one another more closely among patients than among healthy donors. Because the HLA sub-analyses included only small numbers of individuals, any influence of HLA type on TCRB rearrangement was left unresolved. At VDJ recombination sites, type 1 diabetes patients had fewer insertions and more deleted nucleotides, which implies abnormalities in thymic rearrangement. Because cDNA was sequenced instead of genomic DNA, activated cells with high expression could be over-represented, although the groups did not differ in activation or CD3 levels. A moderate but significant shortening of TCRB CDR3 length was observed in type 1 diabetes patients in all four CD4+ subsets. Shorter templates might have been favored by PCR, but patient and control samples were amplified and corrected together, so both groups would have been affected equally by any skew.

A single peripheral blood draw of 95 to 150 mL on average was collected from each donor into heparinised tubes. A BD FACSAria II and a panel including CD45RO, CCR7, CD25, CD127, CD95 and CD27 were used to sort naive, central memory, regulatory and stem cell-like memory CD4+ T cells. Every sorted population had a purity above 95%. PBMCs were isolated immediately by Lymphoprep density gradient centrifugation and stained directly without culture. So that batch effects would be minimized, each experiment stained and sorted samples in pairs, pairing one healthy donor with one patient. This clone was seen only a few times. Its antigen remains undetermined. No qualities accompany the bases; no much larger clone lies one base away. All of the isolated RNA was reverse transcribed with the High Capacity cDNA Reverse Transcription Kit, so expressed TCRB transcripts were sequenced. Deep immunoSEQ sequencing was applied to naive, central memory and regulatory T cell samples, giving an average of around 3.4 million total reads per sample. Sorted cells were lysed in RLT buffer and RNA was extracted with DNase-treated RNeasy Micro or Mini kits, depending on cell number. Each cell subset was processed separately to prevent cross-contamination, with patient and healthy donor samples processed together. Using the immunoSEQ multiplex PCR, TCRB sequences were amplified from cDNA into 87-bp fragments spanning the CDR3 region. Amplicons were sequenced on the Illumina HiSeq platform. The published analysis was carried out like this. Synthetic template baselines were used to correct PCR bias computationally, reads within Hamming distance 2 were collapsed, and singletons that could not be merged were discarded. By aligning reads against IMGT, V, D and J genes, CDR3 length, and insertions or deletions at six rearrangement sites were assigned. Within each subset, clonotype counts were normalized to the number of sorted cells before true diversity and Gini coefficients were calculated with the tcR R package. The overlap coefficient, calculated on TCRB nucleotide sequences, was used to measure repertoire sharing. As a proxy for the pre-selection repertoire, out-of-frame TCRB sequences from naive cells were analyzed. Imported from immuneACCESS, the table was reduced by TCRdb to in-frame sequences with V and J called. These copies leave out some clones; in studies compared against another copy, an unresolved V gene accounts for under half, and the cause of the remainder is not known. V and J calls and clone size come straight from that table; D and trimming were deduced from the DNA. The table for this sample lists 160,000 or so clones; 50% to 70% of them were counted only once. The ten top clones hold around 0.096% of the sample.

The origin of this receptor is a man under 40 with type 1 diabetes. Sequencing used naive CD4+ T cells from blood. What this sample's cell subset or site label stands for: true naive CD4+ T cells.

The nucleotides are TGTGCCTGGGACAGGGGAACCTACGAGCAGTACTTC. Translated, it gives CAWDRGTYEQYF. The chain is encoded by TRBV30 joined to TRBJ2-7; 8 bases in the junction line up with TRBD1. The CDR3 measures 12 amino acids from cysteine to phenylalanine. Left in the record is the CDR3 DNA by itself, 36 bases read in frame from the first base. V lost 5 bases and J lost 2 bases, and the count of bases not matched to a germline gene is 2. The germline V gene (reference sequence) provides CDR1 GTSNPN and CDR2 SVGIG.